Reported below is one T cell receptor beta chain. Its cognate antigen is unknown. Single viable CD3+CD4+CD8-CD45RO+ cells were sorted as the memory CD4+ T cells. Serostatus was set by detecting CMV pp150, pp28, p38, p52 IgG. The CDR3 loop spans 14 amino acids. Germline V lookup: CDR1 MNHEY, CDR2 SVGAGI. V lost 4 bases and J lost 1, with 10 bases in between. TCRdb keeps only in-frame clones here, not all; method: immunoSEQ multiplex PCR. The table lists under 55,000 clones, over 60% of them singletons. The sample originates from a study of memory CD4+ T cells and cytomegalovirus serostatus. Study in general: Of the healthy Belgian adults, several were CMV seropositive and approximately 24 seronegative.

Study observations and caveats: Median bootstrapped AUC for CMV status was about 0.96 originally, approximately 0.9 US-trained. Of approximately 150 reported CMV TCRbeta sequences, under 70 were found in memory CD4+ repertoires.

The sample consisted of memory CD4+ T cells from blood. This clonotype was sampled from an adult in good health and CMV-seropositive. This chain links TRBV6-5 with TRBJ1-1; D ambiguous. Written as DNA, the CDR3 is TGTGCCAGCAGTTCCCGGGGAGAGAACACTGAAGCTTTCTTT. Amino acid sequence: CASSSRGENTEAFF.